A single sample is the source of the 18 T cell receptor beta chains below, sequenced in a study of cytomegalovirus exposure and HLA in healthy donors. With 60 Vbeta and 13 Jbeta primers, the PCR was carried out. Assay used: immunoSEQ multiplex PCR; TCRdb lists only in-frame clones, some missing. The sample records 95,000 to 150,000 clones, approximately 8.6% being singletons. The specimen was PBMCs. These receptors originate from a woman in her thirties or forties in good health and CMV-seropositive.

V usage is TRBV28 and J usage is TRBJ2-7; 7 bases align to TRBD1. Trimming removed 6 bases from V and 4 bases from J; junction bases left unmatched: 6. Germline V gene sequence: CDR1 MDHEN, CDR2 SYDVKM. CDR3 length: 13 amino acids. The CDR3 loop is CASRIGTAYEQYF. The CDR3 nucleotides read TGTGCCAGCAGGATCGGGACAGCGTACGAGCAGTACTTC.

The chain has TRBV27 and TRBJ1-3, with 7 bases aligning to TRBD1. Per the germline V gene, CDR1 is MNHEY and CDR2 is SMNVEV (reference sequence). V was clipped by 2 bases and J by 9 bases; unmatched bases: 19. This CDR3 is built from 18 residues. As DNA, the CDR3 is TGTGCCAGCAGTTTAAGGTCGACGCTCAGGGGGAATTTTGGCACCATATATTTT. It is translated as CASSLRSTLRGNFGTIYF.

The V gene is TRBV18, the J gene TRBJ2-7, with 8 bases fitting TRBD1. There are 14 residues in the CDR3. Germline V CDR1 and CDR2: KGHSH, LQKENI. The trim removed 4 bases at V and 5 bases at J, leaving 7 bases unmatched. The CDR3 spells CASSRAQGVNEQYF. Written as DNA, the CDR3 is TGTGCCAGCTCACGGGCACAGGGGGTGAACGAGCAGTACTTC.

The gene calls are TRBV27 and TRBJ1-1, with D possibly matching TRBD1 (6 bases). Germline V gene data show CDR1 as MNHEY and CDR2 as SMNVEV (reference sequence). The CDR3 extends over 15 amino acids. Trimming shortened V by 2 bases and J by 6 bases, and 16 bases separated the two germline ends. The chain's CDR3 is CASSLESQGKPEAFF. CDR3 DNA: TGTGCCAGCAGTTTAGAATCACAGGGTAAGCCTGAAGCTTTCTTT.

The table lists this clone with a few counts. CDR3 coding DNA: TGTGCCAGCAGCCGACTGGGACAGGGGCTCAGTGAAGCTTTCTTT. Protein product: CASSRLGQGLSEAFF. This chain connects TRBV7-2 to TRBJ1-1; 10 bases are shared with TRBD1. The CDR3 extends over 15 amino acids. J lost 7 bases, V lost 5 bases, and 10 bases had no gene match. CDR1 SGHTA and CDR2 FQGNSA come from the germline V gene.

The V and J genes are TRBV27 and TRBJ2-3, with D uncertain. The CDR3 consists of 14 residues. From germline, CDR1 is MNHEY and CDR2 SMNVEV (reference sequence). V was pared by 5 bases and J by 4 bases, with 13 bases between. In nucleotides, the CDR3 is TGTGCCAGCAGTCCCCCCCGGGTCCCAGATACGCAGTATTTT. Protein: CASSPPRVPDTQYF.

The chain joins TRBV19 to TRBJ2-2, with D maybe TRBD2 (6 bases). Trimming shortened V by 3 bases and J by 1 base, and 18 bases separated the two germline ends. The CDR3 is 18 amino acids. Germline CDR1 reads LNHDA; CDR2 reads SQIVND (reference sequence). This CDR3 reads CASSMGPGDPKNTGELFF. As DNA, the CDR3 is TGTGCCAGTAGTATGGGCCCGGGGGACCCAAAGAACACCGGGGAGCTGTTTTTT.

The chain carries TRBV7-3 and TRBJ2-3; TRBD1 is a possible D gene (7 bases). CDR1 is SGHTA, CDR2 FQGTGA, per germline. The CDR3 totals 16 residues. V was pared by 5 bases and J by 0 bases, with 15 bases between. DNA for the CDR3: TGTGCCAGCAGCCCCCAGGGGGACTCCAGCACAGATACGCAGTATTTT. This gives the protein CASSPQGDSSTDTQYF.

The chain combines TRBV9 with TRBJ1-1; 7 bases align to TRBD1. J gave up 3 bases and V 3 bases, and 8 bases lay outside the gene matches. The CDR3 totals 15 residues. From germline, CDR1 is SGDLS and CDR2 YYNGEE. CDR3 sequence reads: CASSEGAGGYTEAFF. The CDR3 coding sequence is TGTGCCAGCAGCGAGGGGGCTGGAGGGTACACTGAAGCTTTCTTT.

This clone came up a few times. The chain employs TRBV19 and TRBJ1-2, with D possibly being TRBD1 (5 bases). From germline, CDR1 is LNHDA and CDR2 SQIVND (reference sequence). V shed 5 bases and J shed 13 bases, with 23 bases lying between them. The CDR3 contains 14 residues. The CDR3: CASSGGAGNGGCTF. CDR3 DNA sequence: TGTGCCAGTAGTGGAGGGGCGGGGAATGGCGGGTGCACCTTC.

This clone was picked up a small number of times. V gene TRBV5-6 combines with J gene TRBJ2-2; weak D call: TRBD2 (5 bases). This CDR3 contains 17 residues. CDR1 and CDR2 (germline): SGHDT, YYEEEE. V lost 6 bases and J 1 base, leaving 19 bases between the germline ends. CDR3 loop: CASTKRGRGMNTGELFF. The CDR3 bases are TGTGCCAGCACCAAAAGAGGGAGAGGGATGAACACCGGGGAGCTGTTTTTT.

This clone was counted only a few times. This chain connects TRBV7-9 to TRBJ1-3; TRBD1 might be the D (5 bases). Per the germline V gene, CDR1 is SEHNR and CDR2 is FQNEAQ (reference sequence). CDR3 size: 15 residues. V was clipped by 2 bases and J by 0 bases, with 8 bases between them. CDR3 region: CASSLRGYSGNTIYF. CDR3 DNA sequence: TGTGCCAGCAGCTTAAGGGGTTACTCTGGAAACACCATATATTTT.

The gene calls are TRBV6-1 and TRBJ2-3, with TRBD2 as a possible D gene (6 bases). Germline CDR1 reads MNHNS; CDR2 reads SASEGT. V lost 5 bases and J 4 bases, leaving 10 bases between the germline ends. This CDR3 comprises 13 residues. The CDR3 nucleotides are TGTGCCAGCAGTCGACTAGGGGCAGATACGCAGTATTTT. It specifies CASSRLGADTQYF.

The CDR3 DNA sequence: TGTGCCAGCGCCGTTACAGGGGGCACAGATACGCAGTATTTT. Encoded protein: CASAVTGGTDTQYF. This rearrangement joins TRBV7-2 to TRBJ2-3; 7 positions match TRBD1. Trimming took 8 bases from V and 1 from J; bases not matched to a gene: 6. CDR1 SGHTA and CDR2 FQGNSA come from the germline V gene. This CDR3 comprises 14 residues.

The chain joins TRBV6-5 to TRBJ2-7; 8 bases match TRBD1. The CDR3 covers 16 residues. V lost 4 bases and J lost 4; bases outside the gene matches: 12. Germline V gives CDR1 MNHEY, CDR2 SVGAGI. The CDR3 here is CASSSGTGAFRYEQYF. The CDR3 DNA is TGTGCCAGCAGTTCCGGGACAGGCGCTTTTAGGTACGAGCAGTACTTC.

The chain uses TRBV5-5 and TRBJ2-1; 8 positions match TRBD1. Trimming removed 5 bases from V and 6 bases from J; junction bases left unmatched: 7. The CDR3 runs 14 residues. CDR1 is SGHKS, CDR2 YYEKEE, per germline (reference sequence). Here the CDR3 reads CASSRDRTSNEQFF. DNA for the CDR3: TGTGCCAGCAGTAGGGACAGGACTTCCAATGAGCAGTTCTTC.

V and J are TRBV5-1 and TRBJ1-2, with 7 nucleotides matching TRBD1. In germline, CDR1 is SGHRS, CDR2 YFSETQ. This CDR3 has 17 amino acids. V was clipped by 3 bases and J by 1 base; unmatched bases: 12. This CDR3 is CASSWTGQGGLNYGYTF. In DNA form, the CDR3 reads TGCGCCAGCAGCTGGACGGGCCAAGGGGGCCTTAACTATGGCTACACCTTC.

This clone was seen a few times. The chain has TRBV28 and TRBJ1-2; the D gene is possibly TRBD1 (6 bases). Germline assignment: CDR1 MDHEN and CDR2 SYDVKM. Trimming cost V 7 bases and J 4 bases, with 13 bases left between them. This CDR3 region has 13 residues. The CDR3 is CASNTGMVYGYTF. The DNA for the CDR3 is TGTGCCAGCAATACAGGGATGGTCTATGGCTACACCTTC.